These 25 T cell receptor beta chains originate from one sample sequenced in a study of post-analysis software for immune sequencing data. Study outcomes and limitations: Among five TRBV segments more frequent in patients than controls were TRBV5-6, TRBV5-1 and TRBV20-1.

Their antigen targets remain unknown. Included in the TCR beta cDNA libraries were unique molecular identifiers. TCRdb processed the PCR reads anew with MiXCR; each CDR3 protein has one entry. The table lists about 680,000 distinct CDR3 sequences, roughly three fifths of them singletons, with roughly 10% in the top ten. Sequencing was performed on blood. The receptors derive from a girl aged 2-15 years with multiple sclerosis.

The chain is built from TRBV7-2 and TRBJ1-1, with D unresolved. From germline, CDR1 is SGHTA and CDR2 FQGNSA. Deletions cut 1 base from V and 7 bases from J, with 7 bases between. The CDR3 runs to 12 residues. CDR3 DNA sequence: TGTGCCAGCAGCTTAGTGGGGAATGAAGCTTTCTTT. Protein: CASSLVGNEAFF.

This chain links TRBV5-1 with TRBJ2-3, with TRBD2 matching over 7 bases. The CDR3 is 14 residues long. CDR1 and CDR2 (germline): SGHRS, YFSETQ. Unmatched junction bases numbered 7, after V lost 4 bases and J lost 5 bases. The CDR3 protein is CASSPSGILDTQYF. CDR3 in DNA: TGCGCCAGCAGCCCCAGCGGGATATTAGATACGCAGTATTTT.

The chain couples TRBV20-1 to TRBJ2-1, with D perhaps matching TRBD2 (6 bases). The CDR3 covers 15 residues. The germline V gene encodes CDR1 DFQATT and CDR2 SNEGSKA (reference sequence). V lost 1 base and J lost 10, with 20 bases in between. The CDR3 coding sequence is TGCAGTGCTAGAGCACCCCGAGAGCGGGTAGGGGAGCAGTTCTTC. It is translated as CSARAPRERVGEQFF.

The chain links TRBV29-1 to TRBJ2-3; D is perhaps TRBD1 or TRBD2 (5 bases each). V shed 7 bases and J shed 0 bases, with 20 bases lying between them. The CDR3 is 16 amino acids. Germline lookup yields CDR1 SQVTM and CDR2 ANQGSEA. The chain's CDR3 is CSARSSVGVSTDTQYF. Here the CDR3 DNA reads TGCAGCGCCCGATCGTCCGTGGGGGTGAGCACAGATACGCAGTATTTT.

The V call is TRBV5-1, the J call TRBJ1-1; D possibly corresponds to TRBD1 (6 bases). CDR3 size: 14 residues. Trimming cost V 6 bases and J 0 bases, with 12 bases left between them. Looked up from germline, CDR1 is SGHRS and CDR2 is YFSETQ. Written as DNA, the CDR3 is TGCGCCAGCAAGGGGGAACCGATGAACACTGAAGCTTTCTTT. Its protein product is CASKGEPMNTEAFF.

J is TRBJ2-1 and V is TRBV29-1, with D unresolved. V was shortened by 4 bases and J by 7 bases, with 8 bases between the two germline ends. CDR3 length: 11 amino acids. Germline V gives CDR1 SQVTM, CDR2 ANQGSEA. The CDR3 nucleotides read TGCAGCGTTGTTAGGGAAAATGAGCAGTTCTTC. This sequence encodes CSVVRENEQFF.

The chain joins TRBV29-1 to TRBJ2-3, with D unclear. Trimming took 4 bases from V and 2 from J, leaving 7 bases between them. This CDR3 has 12 amino acids. Germline loops: CDR1 SQVTM, CDR2 ANQGSEA. CDR3 bases: TGCAGCGTTGGAGATCACACAGATACGCAGTATTTT. Protein product: CSVGDHTDTQYF.

V usage is TRBV5-1 and J usage is TRBJ1-1, with TRBD1 matching over 7 bases. Germline values: CDR1 SGHRS, CDR2 YFSETQ. The CDR3 covers 15 residues. The V and J ends lost 4 bases and 4 bases, in that order; junction bases with no gene match: 10. CDR3 loop: CASSGTGEGATEAFF. The CDR3 nucleotides read TGCGCCAGCAGCGGGACCGGGGAGGGGGCCACTGAAGCTTTCTTT.

The V call is TRBV4-1, the J call TRBJ2-7; the D gene is possibly TRBD2 (6 bases). The CDR3 sequence is 16 residues long. V lost 0 bases and J lost 3, with 15 bases in between. Germline V lookup: CDR1 MGHRA, CDR2 YSYEKL. This CDR3 is CASSQEGGLGDYEQYF. CDR3 in DNA: TGCGCCAGCAGCCAAGAAGGAGGGCTGGGAGACTACGAGCAGTACTTC.

This chain joins TRBV27 and TRBJ1-1; no clear D gene. Germline V gene sequence: CDR1 MNHEY, CDR2 SMNVEV (reference sequence). V lost 0 bases and J 11 bases, leaving 13 bases between the germline ends. The CDR3 covers 13 residues. This CDR3 is CASSLSSKVRAFF. CDR3 coding DNA: TGTGCCAGCAGTTTATCTTCCAAGGTTCGGGCTTTCTTT.

This chain links TRBV27 with TRBJ1-4, with D possibly matching TRBD1 (5 bases). The germline CDR1 and CDR2 sequences are MNHEY and SMNVEV (reference sequence). The length of the CDR3 is 19 residues. V was shortened by 6 bases and J by 7 bases, with 30 bases between the two germline ends. The CDR3 region is CASRIPATSSWGVREKLFF. CDR3 nucleotide sequence: TGTGCCAGCAGAATCCCCGCTACCTCGTCGTGGGGGGTCCGTGAAAAACTGTTTTTT.

The rearrangement links TRBV29-1 to TRBJ2-5; D may be TRBD1 (6 bases). The CDR3 is made up of 12 amino acids. Germline assignment: CDR1 SQVTM and CDR2 ANQGSEA. Trimming stripped 8 bases from V and 1 base from J, with 11 bases between. For the CDR3, the DNA is TGCAGCATCAGGGGCGGCCAAGAGACCCAGTACTTC. It encodes CSIRGGQETQYF. The full variable domain, its missing parts supplied by reference TRBV29-1 and TRBJ2-5, is SAVISQKPSRDICQRGTSLTIQCQVDSQVTMMFWYRQQPGQSLTLIATANQGSEATYESGFVIDKFPISRPNLTFSTLTVSNMSPEDSSIYLCSIRGGQETQYFGPGTRLLVL.

The rearrangement joins TRBV4-1 to TRBJ2-2; TRBD2 matches 7 bases. CDR3 length: 16 residues. Germline assignment: CDR1 MGHRA and CDR2 YSYEKL. J lost 3 bases, V lost 0 bases, and 4 bases had no gene match. CDR3 sequence: CASSQDPGGYTGELFF. CDR3 sequence (DNA): TGCGCCAGCAGCCAAGATCCGGGGGGATACACCGGGGAGCTGTTTTTT.

This clonotype was observed a few times. The chain couples TRBV7-2 to TRBJ2-3; D unresolved. The CDR3 totals 15 residues. The V end lost 0 bases, the J end lost 2 bases, and 9 bases lay between the germline ends. CDR1 and CDR2 (germline): SGHTA, FQGNSA. CDR3 nucleotide sequence: TGTGCCAGCAGCTTAGCTCCGGCTTACACAGATACGCAGTATTTT. Its translation: CASSLAPAYTDTQYF.

The chain has TRBV29-1 and TRBJ2-2; D assignment may be TRBD1 or TRBD2 (6 bases each). This CDR3 spans 16 amino acids. The V end lost 0 bases, the J end lost 0 bases, and 11 bases lay between the germline ends. Germline values: CDR1 SQVTM, CDR2 ANQGSEA. The CDR3 sequence: CSVEDRGRPNTGELFF. DNA for the CDR3: TGCAGCGTTGAAGATCGGGGGCGGCCGAACACCGGGGAGCTGTTTTTT.

This chain links TRBV10-2 with TRBJ2-1, with no clear D. The CDR3 consists of 11 residues. CDR1 is WSHSY, CDR2 SAAADI, per germline. Trimming took 7 bases from V and 4 from J, leaving 5 bases between them. The DNA for the CDR3 is TGCGCCAGCATGGAGTACAATGAGCAGTTCTTC. This translates into CASMEYNEQFF.

The CDR3 sequence is CSARDPQAGNTEAFF. The CDR3 DNA reads as TGCAGTGCTAGAGATCCCCAGGCGGGGAACACTGAAGCTTTCTTT. The chain is built from TRBV20-1 and TRBJ1-1; D ambiguous. Germline V gives CDR1 DFQATT, CDR2 SNEGSKA (reference sequence). The V and J ends lost 0 bases and 1 base respectively, with 12 bases between them. The CDR3 is 15 amino acids.

The chain couples TRBV7-6 to TRBJ2-3, with 9 positions matching TRBD2. There are 16 residues in the CDR3. Germline trimming cut 1 base from V and 1 base from J; bases unmatched to any gene: 3. Germline V gene sequence: CDR1 SGHVS, CDR2 FNYEAQ. This CDR3 is CASSLVAGGGTDTQYF. Here the CDR3 DNA reads TGTGCCAGCAGCTTAGTTGCGGGAGGGGGCACAGATACGCAGTATTTT.

About this clonotype: A read error is likely, as this CDR3 ends without the conserved phenylalanine or tryptophan. The V call is TRBV29-1, the J call TRBJ2-3, with TRBD2 matching 7 bases. This CDR3 is built from 14 residues. Per the germline V gene, CDR1 is SQVTM and CDR2 is ANQGSEA. The CDR3 DNA is TGCAGCGCCGGGGCACGGGGGGACGCAGATGCGCAGTATTTG. As protein: CSAGARGDADAQYL.

The chain recombines TRBV30 with TRBJ1-1; D possibly corresponds to TRBD1 (6 bases). This CDR3 has 12 residues. Germline CDR1 is GTSNPN and CDR2 is SVGIG (reference sequence). V gave up 2 bases and J gave up 10 bases, with 14 bases separating them. CDR3 nucleotides: TGTGCCTGGAGTACCCTGACAGGCGGAGCTTTCTTT. Amino acid sequence: CAWSTLTGGAFF.

V and J are TRBV7-2 and TRBJ2-7; a possible D gene is TRBD1 (6 bases). CDR1 and CDR2 (germline): SGHTA, FQGNSA. The CDR3 spans 13 residues. V was clipped by 5 bases and J by 0 bases, with 8 bases between them. This CDR3 reads CASSRDISYEQYF. Written as DNA, the CDR3 is TGTGCCAGCAGCCGGGACATCTCCTACGAGCAGTACTTC.

This clonotype was recorded a few times. V usage is TRBV10-3 and J usage is TRBJ2-1; TRBD2 matches 11 bases. CDR1 is ENHRY, CDR2 SYGVKD, per germline. The V segment lost 0 bases and the J segment 8 bases; nucleotides outside the gene matches: 6. This CDR3 has 16 residues. The CDR3 region is CAISESRLAGTDEQFF. CDR3 DNA sequence: TGTGCCATCAGTGAGTCTAGACTAGCGGGGACAGATGAGCAGTTCTTC.

This clonotype was counted ten times or more. It is unclear where the CDR3 begins or ends on the DNA, so no DNA is shown, and the CDR3 is as TCRdb lists it. The chain is built from TRBV29-1 and TRBJ1-2; the table assigns TRBD1, which was not confirmed against the DNA. Germline V gives CDR1 SQVTM, CDR2 ANQGSEA. The CDR3 comprises 9 residues, both ends counted. CDR3 residues: CSVARGSTF.

This chain joins TRBV29-1 and TRBJ1-2, with D unresolved. This CDR3 is built from 11 residues. Trimming took 4 bases from V and 7 from J, leaving 10 bases between them. CDR1 and CDR2 from the germline V gene are SQVTM and ANQGSEA. The CDR3 sequence is CSVGKAGGYTF. CDR3 coding DNA: TGCAGCGTTGGCAAGGCCGGTGGCTACACCTTC.

This clonotype was picked up a small number of times. The gene calls are TRBV9 and TRBJ2-7; 9 bases fit TRBD1. Germline loops: CDR1 SGDLS, CDR2 YYNGEE. The trim removed 0 bases at V and 3 bases at J, leaving 7 bases unmatched. The CDR3 is 16 residues long. CDR3 loop: CASSVGVGDRDYEQYF. CDR3 sequence (DNA): TGTGCCAGCAGCGTAGGGGTGGGGGACAGGGACTACGAGCAGTACTTC.